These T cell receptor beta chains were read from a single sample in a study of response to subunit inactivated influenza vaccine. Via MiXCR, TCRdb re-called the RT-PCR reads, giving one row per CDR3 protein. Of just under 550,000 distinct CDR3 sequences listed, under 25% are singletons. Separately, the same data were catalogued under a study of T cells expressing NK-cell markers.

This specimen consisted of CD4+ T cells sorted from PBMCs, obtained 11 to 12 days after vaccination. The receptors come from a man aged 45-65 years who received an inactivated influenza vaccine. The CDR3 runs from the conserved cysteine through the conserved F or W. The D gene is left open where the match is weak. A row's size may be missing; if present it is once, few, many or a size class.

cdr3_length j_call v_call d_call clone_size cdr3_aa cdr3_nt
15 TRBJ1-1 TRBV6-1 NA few CASSRPSGSATEAFF TGTGCCAGCAGTCGTCCCTCAGGGTCGGCCACTGAAGCTTTCTTT
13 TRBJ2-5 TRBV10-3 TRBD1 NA CAIRGTGGETQYF TGTGCCATCAGGGGGACAGGGGGAGAGACCCAGTACTTC
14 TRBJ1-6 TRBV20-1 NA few CSAPDGTSNSPLHF TGCAGTGCCCCCGACGGGACAAGCAATTCACCCCTCCACTTT
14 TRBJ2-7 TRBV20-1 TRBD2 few CSAPETSGVMEQYF TGCAGTGCTCCGGAGACTAGCGGGGTGATGGAGCAGTACTTC
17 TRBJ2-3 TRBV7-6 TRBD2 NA CASSLAPTSGGTDTQYF TGTGCCAGCAGCTTAGCCCCGACTAGCGGGGGGACAGATACGCAGTATTTT
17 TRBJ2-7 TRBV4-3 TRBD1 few CASSQDDARTGGYEQYF TGCGCCAGCAGCCAAGATGACGCCCGGACAGGGGGCTACGAGCAGTACTTC
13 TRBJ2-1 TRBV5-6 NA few CASSLSGPNEQFF TGTGCCAGCAGCTTGAGCGGACCCAATGAGCAGTTCTTC
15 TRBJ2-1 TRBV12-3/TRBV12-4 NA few CASSLGLGETTEQFF TGTGCCAGCAGTTTAGGTCTAGGGGAAACTACTGAGCAGTTCTTC
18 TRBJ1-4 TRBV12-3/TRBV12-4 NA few CASSLSTRSSATNEKLFF TGTGCCAGCAGTTTGAGTACCAGGAGTTCTGCAACTAATGAAAAACTGTTTTTT
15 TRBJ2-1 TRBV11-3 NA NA CASSLDSGDRNEQFF TGTGCCAGCAGCTTAGATTCCGGGGATCGAAATGAGCAGTTCTTC
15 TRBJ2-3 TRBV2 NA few CASSEEGSSSDTQYF TGTGCCAGCAGTGAAGAGGGCAGTTCTTCTGATACGCAGTATTTT
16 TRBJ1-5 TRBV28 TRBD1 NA CASSLIPFRGPFTQHF TGTGCCAGCAGTTTAATCCCCTTCAGGGGGCCGTTTACCCAGCATTTT
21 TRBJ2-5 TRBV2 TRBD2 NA CASSEEPWTGTSGGAGETQYF TGTGCCAGCAGTGAGGAACCATGGACCGGGACTAGCGGGGGGGCCGGAGAGACCCAGTACTTC
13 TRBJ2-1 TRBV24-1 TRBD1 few CATSAAGGNEQFF TGTGCCACCAGTGCGGCAGGGGGCAATGAGCAGTTCTTC
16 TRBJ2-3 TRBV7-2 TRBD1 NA CASSLMTGRSTDTQYF TGTGCCAGCAGCCTAATGACAGGGAGAAGCACAGATACGCAGTATTTT
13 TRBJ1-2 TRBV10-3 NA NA CAIRANQDYGYTF TGTGCCATCAGGGCGAACCAGGACTATGGCTACACCTTC
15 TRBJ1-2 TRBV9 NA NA CASSSFAGGDYGYTF TGTGCCAGCAGCTCATTCGCGGGAGGGGACTATGGCTACACCTTC
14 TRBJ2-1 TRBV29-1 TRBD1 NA CSVERGRIGNEQFF TGCAGCGTTGAAAGGGGGCGAATAGGGAATGAGCAGTTCTTC
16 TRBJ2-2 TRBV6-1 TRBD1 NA CASIGNGQGSAGELFF TGTGCCAGCATTGGTAATGGACAGGGTAGCGCCGGGGAGCTGTTTTTT
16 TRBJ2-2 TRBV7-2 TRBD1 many CASSLYGTANTGELFF TGTGCCAGCAGCTTATACGGGACAGCGAACACCGGGGAGCTGTTTTTT
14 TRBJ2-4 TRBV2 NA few CASRMTLTKNIQYF TGTGCCAGCAGGATGACACTTACGAAAAACATTCAGTACTTC
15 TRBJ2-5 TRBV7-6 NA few CASSLAQWMGETQYF TGTGCCAGCAGCTTAGCGCAGTGGATGGGAGAGACCCAGTACTTC
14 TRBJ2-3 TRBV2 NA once CASSRDPGADTQYF TGTGCCAGCAGTCGGGACCCTGGCGCAGATACGCAGTATTTT
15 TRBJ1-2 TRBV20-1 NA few CSASGGGPTRDGYTF TGCAGTGCCAGTGGGGGGGGGCCAACACGGGATGGCTACACCTTC
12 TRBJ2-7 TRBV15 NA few CATSIQGYEQYF TGTGCCACCAGCATACAGGGCTACGAGCAGTACTTC
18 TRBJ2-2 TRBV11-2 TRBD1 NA CASSSIPYRGLSTGELFF TGTGCCAGCAGCTCGATCCCGTACAGGGGGTTGAGCACCGGGGAGCTGTTTTTT
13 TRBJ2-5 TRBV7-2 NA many CASQGANEETQYF TGTGCCAGCCAAGGGGCTAACGAGGAGACCCAGTACTTC
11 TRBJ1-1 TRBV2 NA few CASREGTEAFF TGTGCCAGCAGAGAGGGCACTGAAGCTTTCTTT
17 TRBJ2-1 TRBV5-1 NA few CASSRNQDSALDNEQFF TGCGCCAGCAGCCGGAACCAGGACTCAGCTTTGGACAATGAGCAGTTCTTC
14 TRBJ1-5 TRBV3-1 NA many CASSQGGPNQPQHF TGTGCCAGCAGCCAAGGAGGGCCCAATCAGCCCCAGCATTTT
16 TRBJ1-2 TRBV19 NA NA CASSISAGEVNYGYTF TGTGCCAGTAGTATTTCGGCAGGGGAAGTTAACTATGGCTACACCTTC
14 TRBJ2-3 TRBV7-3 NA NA CASSKLQSPDTQYF TGTGCCAGCAGCAAACTTCAAAGTCCAGATACGCAGTATTTT
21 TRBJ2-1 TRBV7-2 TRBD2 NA CASSLADPGLAGYGDRGEQFF TGTGCCAGCAGCTTAGCAGATCCGGGACTAGCGGGATACGGGGATAGAGGTGAGCAGTTCTTC
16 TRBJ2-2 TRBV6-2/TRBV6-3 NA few CASSYSKLRNTGELFF TGTGCCAGCAGTTACTCGAAATTGAGGAACACCGGGGAGCTGTTTTTT
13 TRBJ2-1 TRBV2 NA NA CASSGEIANEQFF TGTGCCAGCAGTGGTGAGATAGCTAATGAGCAGTTCTTC
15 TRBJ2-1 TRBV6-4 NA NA CASSLQGASYNEQFF TGTGCCAGCAGTTTACAAGGGGCCTCCTACAATGAGCAGTTCTTC
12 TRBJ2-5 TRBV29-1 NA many CSVVSPQETQYF TGCAGCGTTGTCTCTCCACAAGAGACCCAGTACTTC
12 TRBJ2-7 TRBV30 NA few CAWSVRSGEQYF TGTGCCTGGAGTGTACGGTCGGGGGAGCAGTACTTC
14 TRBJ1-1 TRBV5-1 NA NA CASSLAGQNTEAFF TGCGCCAGCAGCTTGGCGGGGCAGAACACTGAAGCTTTCTTT
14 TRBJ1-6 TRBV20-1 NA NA CSAKWGRANSPLHF TGCAGTGCAAAGTGGGGCAGGGCAAATTCACCCCTCCACTTT
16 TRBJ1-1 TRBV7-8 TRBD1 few CASSLFTRQGGTEAFF TGTGCCAGCAGCTTGTTTACGAGACAGGGTGGCACTGAAGCTTTCTTT